This TCR beta chain originates from a study of response to subunit inactivated influenza vaccine. TCRdb processed the RT-PCR reads anew with MiXCR; each CDR3 protein has one entry. The table lists 180,000 or so distinct CDR3 sequences, over 9.5% of them singletons, with approximately 30% in the top ten. Germline V gives CDR1 MDHEN, CDR2 SYDVKM. J lost 5 bases, V lost 7 bases, and 11 bases had no gene match. This CDR3 is built from 15 residues. The same specimen was also included in a second study, on T cells expressing NK-cell markers. From that report: What made the TCR beta cDNA was 5'RACE template switching with UMIs. Among the eight sequenced donors, seven tested HCMV-seropositive and one tested seronegative. Sorting was restricted to alpha-beta TCR T cells by an anti-gamma-delta TCR antibody in several experiments.

V usage is TRBV28 and J usage is TRBJ2-3; 8 positions match TRBD2. The sequence was collected from a man aged 45-65 years who received an inactivated influenza vaccine. The sample here was CD8+ T cells sorted from PBMCs, taken about 13 days after vaccination. In nucleotides, the CDR3 is TGTGCCAGCATTGCGCCGGGGGGGCAGTTAGATACGCAGTATTTT. This sequence encodes CASIAPGGQLDTQYF. The full variable domain, completed using reference TRBV28 and TRBJ2-3, is DVKVTQSSRYLVKRTGEKVFLECVQDMDHENMFWYRQDPGLGLRLIYFSYDVKMKEKGDIPEGYSVSREKKERFSLILESASTNQTSMYLCASIAPGGQLDTQYFGPGTRLTVL.